This entry lists 2 T cell receptor beta chains sequenced from one sample in a study of beta chain features in type 1 diabetes. Study results and limitations: Significant though moderate, a shortening of TCRB CDR3s appeared in all four CD4+ subsets of Type 1 diabetes patients.

For these receptors, no antigen is known. Every isolated RNA sample was fully reverse transcribed, so sequencing captured expressed TCRB transcripts. Clones were sequenced by immunoSEQ multiplex PCR, and TCRdb holds only the in-frame ones, with some missing. The data contain 250,000 to 300,000 clones, less than 30% of them singletons. The source material was naive CD4+ T cells from blood. Receptors were obtained from a woman aged 25 to 39 with type 1 diabetes.

The gene calls are TRBV4-2 and TRBJ1-2; possibly TRBD1 for D (6 bases). The CDR3 totals 14 residues. Germline V gives CDR1 LGHNA, CDR2 YNFKEQ. V was cut by 2 bases and J by 4 bases, with 11 bases left in between. CDR3 sequence: CASSQPGQRYGYTF. In DNA, the CDR3 is TGTGCCAGCAGCCAACCGGGACAACGCTATGGCTACACCTTC.

The genes are TRBV29-1 and TRBJ1-1; tentatively, D is TRBD1 (6 bases). CDR1 SQVTM and CDR2 ANQGSEA come from the germline V gene. V was shortened by 3 bases and J by 1 base, with 9 bases between the two germline ends. The CDR3 spans 13 residues. CDR3 protein: CSVEQGSNTEAFF. The CDR3 coding sequence is TGCAGCGTTGAGCAGGGGTCGAACACTGAAGCTTTCTTT.